A single T cell receptor beta chain is shown here with its context. What it binds is unknown. PCR primers comprised 60 Vbeta and 13 Jbeta primers. Only in-frame clones appear in the TCRdb table, and some are missing; sequencing was by immunoSEQ multiplex PCR. The sample has about 180,000 clones, 77% seen once. This specimen comes from a study of cytomegalovirus exposure and HLA in healthy donors. Notes on the study in general: Association of a missense DCLRE1C variant with TCR beta V- and J-gene trimming was reported in a later analysis. The study recorded 164 TCR beta chains that were cytomegalovirus-associated. Further analysis, carried out later, found HLA-associated TCR beta chains more clonally expanded than equally common other chains. Among the most significant clusters, several appeared linked to common viral pathogens in a later analysis.

Germline assignment: CDR1 MNHNY and CDR2 SVGAGI (reference sequence). V gave up 3 bases and J gave up 1 base, with 9 bases separating them. The CDR3 runs 14 residues. This TCR was recovered from a woman in her sixties in good health and CMV-seropositive. The sequencing input was PBMCs. The rearrangement uses TRBV6-6 and TRBJ1-1; D possibly corresponds to TRBD1 (5 bases). DNA for the CDR3: TGTGCCAGCAGTTATCAGGGAGGGAACACTGAAGCTTTCTTT. Translating gives CASSYQGGNTEAFF.